The 10 T cell receptor beta chains below come from one sample, sequenced in a study of naive and memory T cell subsets. Study-wide results and caveats: Possibly reflecting memory cells re-expressing CD45RA, a few larger clonotypes occurred in naive repertoires, especially CD8.

Both TRBC1 and TRBC2 were covered by a beta constant-region primer of two equimolar oligonucleotides. Four rounds of PCR amplified the ligated cDNA using nested alpha and beta constant-region primers plus SP2. One entry per CDR3 protein, called by TCRdb with MiXCR from the UMI-ligation and nested PCR reads. This table holds roughly 100,000 distinct CDR3 sequences, about 10% found once. Which antigens these TCRs recognize remains unknown. Sequencing was performed on naive CD4+ T cells from blood. The receptors were sampled from a human donor in good health.

V usage is TRBV7-2 and J usage is TRBJ2-3; TRBD2 matches 7 bases. J lost 4 bases, V lost 4 bases, and 2 bases had no gene match. This CDR3 contains 13 residues. The germline gives CDR1 SGHTA, CDR2 FQGNSA. CDR3 DNA sequence: TGTGCCAGCAGCTGGACTAGGGCAGATACGCAGTATTTT. Translation: CASSWTRADTQYF.

This chain uses TRBV7-2 with TRBJ1-6; D is undetermined. CDR3 size: 11 residues. Germline CDR1 and CDR2: SGHTA and FQGNSA. Trimming removed 5 bases at V and 16 bases at J, with 12 bases between. The CDR3 DNA reads TGTGCCAGCAGCATTTCAGGTCCTCTCCACTTT. It encodes CASSISGPLHF.

A few counts support this clonotype. The chain joins TRBV7-2 to TRBJ1-4; D possibly corresponds to TRBD1 (5 bases). The CDR3 has 13 residues. V shed 4 bases and J shed 8 bases, with 11 bases lying between them. The germline gives CDR1 SGHTA, CDR2 FQGNSA. CDR3 loop: CASSWGRGEKLFF. The DNA for the CDR3 is TGTGCCAGCAGCTGGGGACGGGGCGAAAAACTGTTTTTT.

CDR3 sequence reads: CASSRGTGAYEQYF. The DNA for the CDR3 is TGTGCCAGCAGTCGCGGGACAGGGGCCTACGAGCAGTACTTC. This rearrangement joins TRBV6-4 to TRBJ2-7; 10 nucleotides agree with TRBD1. V was pared by 5 bases and J by 2 bases, with 3 bases of the junction left unmatched. Germline CDR1 is MRHNA and CDR2 is SNTAGT. This CDR3 comprises 14 residues.

This clonotype has ten or more counts. CDR3 sequence (DNA): TGCAGTGCTAACGGACTAGCGGGAGATGTAGATACGCAGTATTTT. Its translation: CSANGLAGDVDTQYF. The chain has TRBV20-1 and TRBJ2-3, with 13 bases aligning to TRBD2. CDR1 is DFQATT and CDR2 is SNEGSKA in the germline V gene (reference sequence). Trimming cost V 4 bases and J 5 bases; bases outside gene matches: 6. The CDR3 sequence is 15 residues long.

J is TRBJ2-1 and V is TRBV12-3 or TRBV12-4, with unresolved D. The CDR3 is 14 residues long. V was trimmed by 6 bases and J by 1 base, leaving 10 bases between them. This CDR3 reads CASSPGRSYNEQFF. DNA for the CDR3: TGTGCCAGCAGCCCCGGTAGATCCTACAATGAGCAGTTCTTC.

This clonotype occurred a few times. The genes are TRBV11-3 and TRBJ2-5; D remains ambiguous. V was clipped by 1 base and J by 3 bases, with 15 bases between them. Per the germline V gene, CDR1 is SGHNT and CDR2 is YENEEA. There are 16 residues in the CDR3. As DNA, the CDR3 is TGTGCCAGCAGCTTAGGGGGTCGGCCCACTAAAGAGACCCAGTACTTC. It encodes CASSLGGRPTKETQYF.

This clonotype was seen ten or more times. The rearrangement joins TRBV12-3 or TRBV12-4 to TRBJ2-6, with D unclear. CDR3 length equals 14 residues. V dropped 6 bases and J dropped 1 base, with 7 bases sitting between them. In nucleotides, the CDR3 is TGTGCCAGCAGGAGAAAATCTGGGGCCAACGTCCTGACTTTC. Encoded protein: CASRRKSGANVLTF.

The chain recombines TRBV7-9 with TRBJ1-2; 10 bases map to TRBD1. The CDR3 sequence is 15 residues long. Germline CDR1 and CDR2: SEHNR and FQNEAQ (reference sequence). The junction had 7 bases not matched to a gene; V was cut back by 1 base and J by 8 bases. DNA for the CDR3: TGTGCCAGCAGCTTAGAAGACAGGGGGCAGAGAGGCTACACCTTC. Amino acid sequence: CASSLEDRGQRGYTF.

This clonotype was seen repeatedly, ten times or more. This chain joins TRBV19 and TRBJ2-7, with 14 bases lining up with TRBD2. Germline assignment: CDR1 LNHDA and CDR2 SQIVND (reference sequence). J was trimmed by 5 bases and V by 4 bases; bases with no gene match: 16. The CDR3 spans 19 residues. The CDR3 region has the DNA TGTGCCAGTAGTAAAAAAGTGCCGGGACTAGCGGGAGCCGGGAACGAGCAGTACTTC. Translation gives CASSKKVPGLAGAGNEQYF.